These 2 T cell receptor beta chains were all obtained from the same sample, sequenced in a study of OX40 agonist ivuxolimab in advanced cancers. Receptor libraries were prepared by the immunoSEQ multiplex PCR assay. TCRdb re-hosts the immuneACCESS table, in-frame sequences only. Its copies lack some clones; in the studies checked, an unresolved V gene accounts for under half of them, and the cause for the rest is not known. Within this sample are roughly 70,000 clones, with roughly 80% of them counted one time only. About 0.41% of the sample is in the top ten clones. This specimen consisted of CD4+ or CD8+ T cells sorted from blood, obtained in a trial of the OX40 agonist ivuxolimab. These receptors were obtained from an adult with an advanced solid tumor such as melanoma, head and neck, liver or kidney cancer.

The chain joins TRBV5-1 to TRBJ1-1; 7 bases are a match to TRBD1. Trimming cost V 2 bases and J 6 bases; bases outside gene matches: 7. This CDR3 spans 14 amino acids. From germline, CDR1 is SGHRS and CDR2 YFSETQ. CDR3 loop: CASSFTTGLPEAFF. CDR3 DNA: TGCGCCAGCAGCTTTACGACAGGGCTTCCTGAAGCTTTCTTT. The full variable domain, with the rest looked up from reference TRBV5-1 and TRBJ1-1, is KAGVTQTPRYLIKTRGQQVTLSCSPISGHRSVSWYQQTPGQGLQFLFEYFSETQRNKGNFPGRFSGRQFSNSRSEMNVSTLELGDSALYLCASSFTTGLPEAFFGQGTRLTVV.

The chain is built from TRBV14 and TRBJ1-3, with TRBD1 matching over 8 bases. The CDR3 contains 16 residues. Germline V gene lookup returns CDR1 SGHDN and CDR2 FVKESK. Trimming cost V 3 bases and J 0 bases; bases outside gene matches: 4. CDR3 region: CASSQGQVFSGNTIYF. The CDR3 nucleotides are TGTGCCAGCAGCCAGGGACAGGTTTTCTCTGGAAACACCATATATTTT.